The clone carrying this TCR beta chain has at least ten counts. Its antigen is unidentified. The data originate from a study of T cells in Graves' hyperthyroidism and ophthalmopathy. Per germline, CDR1 KGHSH and CDR2 LQKENI. Trimming removed 4 bases from V and 4 bases from J; junction bases left unmatched: 0. This CDR3 comprises 12 residues. Thyroid ultrasound and orbital computed tomography, with clinical symptoms and serum thyroxine and TRAb, informed diagnoses. Study-level points and caveats: Among clonotypes expanded in thyroid above 0.001, most were also found in blood. For ophthalmopathy, model prediction preceded onset by a median about 6.4 months.

RNA transcripts yielded amplified TCR beta CDR3 regions. First-round RT-PCR of the TCR CDR3 relied on the HTBI primer set. TCRdb processed the multiplex PCR reads anew with MiXCR; each CDR3 protein has one entry. The sample records a few hundred thousand distinct CDR3 sequences, roughly 14% being singletons. This sequence was found in a woman aged 30 to 39 with Graves' ophthalmopathy. The sample was blood. The V gene is TRBV18, the J gene TRBJ1-1; 7 bases agree with TRBD1. CDR3 in amino acids: CASSRDSTEAFF. The CDR3 DNA reads TGTGCCAGCTCACGGGACAGCACTGAAGCTTTCTTT.